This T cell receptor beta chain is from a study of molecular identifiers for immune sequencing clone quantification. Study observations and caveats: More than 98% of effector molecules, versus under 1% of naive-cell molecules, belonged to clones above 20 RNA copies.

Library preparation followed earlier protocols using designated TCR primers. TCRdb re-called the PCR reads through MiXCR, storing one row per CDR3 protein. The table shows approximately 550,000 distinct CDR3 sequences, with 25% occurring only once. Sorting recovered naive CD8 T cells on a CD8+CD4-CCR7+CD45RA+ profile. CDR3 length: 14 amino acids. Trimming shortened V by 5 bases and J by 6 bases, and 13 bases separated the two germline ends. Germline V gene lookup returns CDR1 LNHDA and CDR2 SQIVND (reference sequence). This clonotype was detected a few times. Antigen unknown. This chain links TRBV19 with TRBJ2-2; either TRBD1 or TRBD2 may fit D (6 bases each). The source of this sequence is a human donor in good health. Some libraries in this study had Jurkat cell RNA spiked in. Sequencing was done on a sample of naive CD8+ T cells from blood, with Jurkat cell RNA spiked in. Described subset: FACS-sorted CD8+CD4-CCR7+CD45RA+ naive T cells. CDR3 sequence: CASSPMGGAGELFF. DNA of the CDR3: TGTGCCAGTAGTCCTATGGGGGGCGCCGGGGAGCTGTTTTTT. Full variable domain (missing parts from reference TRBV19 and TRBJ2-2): DGGITQSPKYLFRKEGQNVTLSCEQNLNHDAMYWYRQDPGQGLRLIYYSQIVNDFQKGDIAEGYSVSREKKESFPLTVTSAQKNPTAFYLCASSPMGGAGELFFGEGSRLTVL.